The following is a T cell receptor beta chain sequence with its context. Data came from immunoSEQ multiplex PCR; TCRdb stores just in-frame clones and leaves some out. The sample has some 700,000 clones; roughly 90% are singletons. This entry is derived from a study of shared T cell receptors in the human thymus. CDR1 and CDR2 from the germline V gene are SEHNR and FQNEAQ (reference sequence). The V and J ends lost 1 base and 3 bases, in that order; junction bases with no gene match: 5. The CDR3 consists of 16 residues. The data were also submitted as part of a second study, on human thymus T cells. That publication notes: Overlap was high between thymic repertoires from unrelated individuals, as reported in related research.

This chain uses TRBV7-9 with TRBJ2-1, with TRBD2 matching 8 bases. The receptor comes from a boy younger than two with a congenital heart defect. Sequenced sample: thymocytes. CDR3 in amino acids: CASSLEREPIYNEQFF. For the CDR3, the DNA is TGTGCCAGCAGCTTAGAGCGGGAGCCCATCTACAATGAGCAGTTCTTC.